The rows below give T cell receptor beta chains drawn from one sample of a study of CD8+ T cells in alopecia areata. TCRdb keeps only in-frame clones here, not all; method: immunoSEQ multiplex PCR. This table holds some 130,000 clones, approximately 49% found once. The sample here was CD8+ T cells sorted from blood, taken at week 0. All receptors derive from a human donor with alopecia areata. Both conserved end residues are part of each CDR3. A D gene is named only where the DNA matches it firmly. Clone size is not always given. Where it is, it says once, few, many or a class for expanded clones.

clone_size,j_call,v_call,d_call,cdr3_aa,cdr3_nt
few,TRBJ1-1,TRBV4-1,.,CASSQDHHIGTEAFF,TGCGCCAGCAGCCAAGATCACCACATCGGGACTGAAGCTTTCTTT
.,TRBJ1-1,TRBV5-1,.,CASSPGQMNTEAFF,TGCGCCAGCAGCCCCGGACAAATGAACACTGAAGCTTTCTTT
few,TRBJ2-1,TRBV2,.,CATGESSYNEQFF,TGTGCCACCGGGGAAAGCTCCTACAATGAGCAGTTCTTC
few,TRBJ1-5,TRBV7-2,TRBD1,CASRDRGQSNQPQHF,TGTGCCAGCAGGGACAGGGGGCAAAGCAATCAGCCCCAGCATTTT
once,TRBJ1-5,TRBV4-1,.,CASSLEGGTGQPQHF,TGCGCCAGCAGCCTCGAGGGGGGAACCGGCCAGCCCCAGCATTTT
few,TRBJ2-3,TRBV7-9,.,CASSLEQNTDTQYF,TGTGCCAGCAGCTTAGAACAGAACACAGATACGCAGTATTTT
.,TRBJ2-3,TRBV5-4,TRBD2,CASSLWLAGVIGDTQYF,TGTGCCAGCAGCTTGTGGCTAGCGGGGGTAATAGGAGATACGCAGTATTTT
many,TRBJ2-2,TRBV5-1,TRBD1,CASSLEWTGVTGELFF,TGCGCCAGCAGCTTGGAGTGGACAGGGGTCACCGGGGAGCTGTTTTTT
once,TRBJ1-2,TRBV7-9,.,CASNLPEANYGYTF,TGTGCCAGCAACTTGCCAGAAGCTAACTATGGCTACACCTTC
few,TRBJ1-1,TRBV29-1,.,CSVVGMNTEAFF,TGCAGCGTTGTCGGCATGAACACTGAAGCTTTCTTT
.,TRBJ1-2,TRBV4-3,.,CASSQAWPGFQNF,TGCGCCAGCAGCCAAGCATGGCCGGGGTTCCAAAACTTC
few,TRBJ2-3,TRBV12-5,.,CASGLVDPQQYF,TGTGCTAGTGGTTTGGTGGACCCACAGCAGTATTTT
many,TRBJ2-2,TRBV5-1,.,CASSWTQTGELFF,TGCGCCAGCAGCTGGACTCAAACCGGGGAGCTGTTTTTT
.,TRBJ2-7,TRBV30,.,CAWSAGYEQYF,TGTGCCTGGAGTGCAGGGTACGAGCAGTACTTC
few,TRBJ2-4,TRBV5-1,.,CASNDGAKNIQYF,TGCGCCAGCAACGACGGAGCCAAAAACATTCAGTACTTC
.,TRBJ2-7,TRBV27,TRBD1,CASRSVGTGGYEQYF,TGTGCCAGCAGGAGCGTCGGGACAGGGGGCTACGAGCAGTACTTC
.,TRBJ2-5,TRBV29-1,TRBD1,CSVEEGQGWETQYF,TGCAGCGTTGAAGAAGGACAGGGCTGGGAGACCCAGTACTTC
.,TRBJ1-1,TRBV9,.,CASSVEQGTTEAFF,TGTGCCAGCAGCGTTGAGCAGGGGACCACTGAAGCTTTCTTT
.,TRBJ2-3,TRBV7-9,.,CASSLPDLTDTQYF,TGTGCCAGCAGCTTGCCGGATCTCACAGATACGCAGTATTTT
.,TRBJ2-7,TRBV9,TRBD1,CASSATPGQSYEQYF,TGTGCCAGCAGCGCGACCCCGGGACAGAGTTACGAGCAGTACTTC
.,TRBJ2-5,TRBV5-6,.,CASSLTYKETQYF,TGTGCCAGCAGCTTAACCTACAAAGAGACCCAGTACTTC
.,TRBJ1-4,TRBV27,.,CASRPEPGEKLFF,TGTGCCAGCAGACCTGAACCGGGTGAAAAACTGTTTTTT
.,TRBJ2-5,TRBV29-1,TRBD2,CSVEDPDGLPRGAQYF,TGCAGCGTTGAAGATCCGGACGGACTGCCGCGGGGGGCCCAGTACTTC
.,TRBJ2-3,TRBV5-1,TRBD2,CASSNRLAGATDTQYF,TGCGCCAGCAGCAACAGACTAGCGGGGGCCACAGATACGCAGTATTTT
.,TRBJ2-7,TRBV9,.,CASSPGQASHEQYF,TGTGCCAGCAGCCCGGGACAAGCGAGCCACGAGCAGTACTTC
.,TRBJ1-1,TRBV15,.,CATSSQGEAFF,TGTGCCACCAGCAGCCAGGGTGAAGCTTTCTTT
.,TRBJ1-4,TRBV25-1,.,CASRVGLNEKLFF,TGTGCCTCGAGGGTGGGCCTTAATGAAAAACTGTTTTTT
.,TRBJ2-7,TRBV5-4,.,CASSPGSPYEQYF,TGTGCCAGCAGCCCGGGATCTCCTTACGAGCAGTACTTC
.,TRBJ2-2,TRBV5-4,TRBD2,CAGLRRGSGELFF,TGTGCCGGCCTAAGGCGGGGGTCCGGGGAGCTGTTTTTT
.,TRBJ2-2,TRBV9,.,CASSPDSTNTGELFF,TGTGCCAGCAGCCCGGACAGTACAAACACCGGGGAGCTGTTTTTT
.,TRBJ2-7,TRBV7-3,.,CASSSRTLPEEQYF,TGTGCCAGCAGCTCCAGGACCCTTCCGGAGGAGCAGTACTTC
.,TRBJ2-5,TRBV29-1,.,CSVDNGAEETQYF,TGCAGCGTTGATAACGGTGCGGAAGAGACCCAGTACTTC
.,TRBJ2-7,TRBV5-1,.,CASSLPTVNEQYF,TGCGCCAGCAGCTTGCCGACAGTTAACGAGCAGTACTTC
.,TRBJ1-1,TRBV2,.,CARPGQNTEAFF,TGTGCCAGACCGGGACAGAACACTGAAGCTTTCTTT
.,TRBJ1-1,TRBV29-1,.,CSVVGMNTEAFF,TGCAGCGTTGTAGGAATGAACACTGAAGCTTTCTTT
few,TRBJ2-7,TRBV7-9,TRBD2,CASSAGLAGVSSYEQYF,TGTGCCAGCAGCGCGGGACTAGCGGGGGTGAGCTCCTACGAGCAGTACTTC
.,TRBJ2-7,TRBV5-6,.,CASSLAFTENYEQYF,TGTGCCAGCAGCTTGGCCTTTACAGAAAACTACGAGCAGTACTTC
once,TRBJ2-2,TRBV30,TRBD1,CAWSRGTGTGELFF,TGTGCCTGGAGTCGCGGGACAGGTACCGGGGAGCTGTTTTTT
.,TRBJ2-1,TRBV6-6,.,CASSPKGGRSYEQFF,TGTGCCAGCAGCCCTAAGGGGGGGAGGTCCTATGAGCAGTTCTTC
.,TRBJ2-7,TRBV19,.,CASSPGTSYEQYF,TGTGCCAGTAGCCCCGGGACAAGTTACGAGCAGTACTTC
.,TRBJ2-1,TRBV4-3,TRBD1,CASSQSDRVPYNEQFF,TGCGCCAGCAGCCAATCTGACAGGGTCCCCTACAATGAGCAGTTCTTC
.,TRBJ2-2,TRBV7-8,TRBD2,CASSLVAGTNTGELFF,TGTGCCAGCAGCTTAGTAGCGGGGACGAACACCGGGGAGCTGTTTTTT
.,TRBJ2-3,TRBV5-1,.,CASSPRGAPLTDTQYF,TGCGCCAGCAGCCCCCGGGGGGCCCCTCTCACAGATACGCAGTATTTT
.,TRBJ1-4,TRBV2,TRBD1,CASITTGQAIF,TGTGCCAGCATAACTACGGGACAGGCTATCTTT
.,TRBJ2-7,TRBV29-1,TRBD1,CSVETGGMVEQYF,TGCAGCGTTGAAACAGGGGGTATGGTCGAGCAGTACTTC
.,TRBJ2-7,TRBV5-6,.,CASSLSNKPYEQYF,TGTGCCAGCAGCTTGAGCAACAAACCCTACGAGCAGTACTTC
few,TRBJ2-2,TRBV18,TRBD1,CASSPEGGNTGELFF,TGTGCCAGCTCACCGGAAGGGGGCAACACCGGGGAGCTGTTTTTT
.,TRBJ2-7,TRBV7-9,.,CASSNPGHKLGEQYF,TGTGCCAGCAGCAACCCCGGACACAAGTTAGGAGAGCAGTACTTC
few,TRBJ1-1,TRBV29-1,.,CSVEDEDTEAFF,TGCAGCGTTGAGGACGAGGACACTGAAGCTTTCTTT
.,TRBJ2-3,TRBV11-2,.,CASSLEFTSADTQYF,TGTGCCAGCAGCTTAGAATTCACGAGTGCAGATACGCAGTATTTT
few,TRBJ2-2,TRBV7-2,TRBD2,CASSFLGGLAGNTGELFF,TGTGCCAGCAGCTTTTTAGGGGGACTAGCGGGGAACACCGGGGAGCTGTTTTTT
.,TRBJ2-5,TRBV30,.,CAWSLGIPGTPGETQYF,TGTGCCTGGAGCCTAGGGATCCCCGGGACTCCAGGAGAGACCCAGTACTTC
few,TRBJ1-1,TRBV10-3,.,CAISDVGNTEAFF,TGTGCCATCAGTGACGTTGGGAACACTGAAGCTTTCTTT
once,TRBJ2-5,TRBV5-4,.,CASSIRDQLRETQYF,TGTGCCAGCAGCATCCGGGATCAACTGCGGGAGACCCAGTACTTC
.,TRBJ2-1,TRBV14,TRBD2,CASSPTSGGGNEQFF,TGTGCCAGCAGCCCGACGAGCGGGGGGGGAAATGAGCAGTTCTTC
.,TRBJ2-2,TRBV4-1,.,CASSQRQGGELFF,TGCGCCAGCAGCCAAAGACAAGGCGGGGAGCTGTTTTTT
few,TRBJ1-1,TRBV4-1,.,CASHEGAEAFF,TGCGCCAGCCATGAGGGGGCTGAAGCTTTCTTT
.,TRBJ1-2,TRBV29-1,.,CSVEYREYYGYTF,TGCAGCGTTGAATACCGGGAGTACTATGGCTACACCTTC
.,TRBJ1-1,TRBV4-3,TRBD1,CASSQDGQGAAEAFF,TGCGCCAGCAGCCAAGATGGCCAGGGGGCGGCTGAAGCTTTCTTT
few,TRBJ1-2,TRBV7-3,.,CASSLGAGAEYGYTF,TGTGCCAGCAGCCTGGGGGCAGGCGCGGAGTATGGCTACACCTTC